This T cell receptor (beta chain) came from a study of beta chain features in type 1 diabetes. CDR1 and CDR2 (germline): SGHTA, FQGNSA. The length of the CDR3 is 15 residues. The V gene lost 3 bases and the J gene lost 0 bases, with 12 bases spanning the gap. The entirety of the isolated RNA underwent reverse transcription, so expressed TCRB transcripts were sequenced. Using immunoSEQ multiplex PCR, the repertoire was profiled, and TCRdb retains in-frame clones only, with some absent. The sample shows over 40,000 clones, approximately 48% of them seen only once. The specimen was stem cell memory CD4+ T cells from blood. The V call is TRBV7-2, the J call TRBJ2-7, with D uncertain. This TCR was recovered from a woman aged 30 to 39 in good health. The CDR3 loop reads CASSFYVDTSYEQYF. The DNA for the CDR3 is TGTGCCAGCAGCTTTTACGTAGATACCTCCTACGAGCAGTACTTC.